This T cell receptor beta chain appears in the sequencing data of a study of T cell repertoires in cytomegalovirus infection. Germline values: CDR1 MGHRA, CDR2 YSYEKL. The ends lost 0 bases at V and 3 bases at J; junction bases unmatched: 5. There are 15 residues in the CDR3. Study-level results: Ex vivo responses were dominated by HLA-C-restricted CMV-specific TCR beta clonotypes.

TCRdb reprocessed the reads with MiXCR, giving one entry per CDR3 protein. The table has about 450,000 distinct CDR3 sequences, approximately 33% seen once. Turning to this clonotype: Antigen unknown.

This clonotype was sampled from a human donor in good health (CMV status not recorded). Some clones in this sample may be carry-over from other donors' samples. The sample was PBMCs. The V gene is TRBV4-1, the J gene TRBJ2-7; 7 bases fit TRBD1. The CDR3 spells CASSQDRGKGYEQYF. CDR3 nucleotide sequence: TGCGCCAGCAGCCAAGACAGGGGGAAGGGCTACGAGCAGTACTTC.